This entry features one T cell receptor (beta chain) sequence. The antigen is not known. The V gene lost 2 bases and the J gene lost 5 bases, with 19 bases spanning the gap. There are 16 residues in the CDR3. Germline V gene data show CDR1 as SEHNR and CDR2 as FQNEAQ (reference sequence). Quantitative 5'-RACE with molecular barcodes generated TCR beta libraries. One entry per CDR3 protein, called by TCRdb with MiXCR from the 5' RACE reads. This sample carries roughly 150,000 distinct CDR3 sequences, 25% to 35% of them seen once, and the ten largest clones take 4.5% to 6%. The record originates from a study of CD8 T cells in ankylosing spondylitis. General study findings and limits: What appeared characteristic of ankylosing spondylitis blood was a TCR beta motif of eight highly homologous variants.

The rearrangement links TRBV7-9 to TRBJ2-7; D could derive from TRBD1 or TRBD2 (6 bases each). This TCR derives from a male donor with ankylosing spondylitis. Sequencing was done on a sample of synovial fluid, either unsorted or a sorted T cell fraction (not recorded which). The CDR3 DNA reads TGTGCCAGCAGCTTACTCGTGGGGGGCTCCCCTAACGAGCAGTACTTC. Amino acids: CASSLLVGGSPNEQYF.